The 5 T cell receptor beta chains given below trace back to one sample, sequenced in a study of a mutant IDH1 vaccine in newly diagnosed glioma. Which antigens these TCRs recognize remains unknown. The data were produced by immunoSEQ multiplex PCR, yet TCRdb's version contains in-frame clones alone and is incomplete. The data hold 50,000 to 70,000 clones, with 84% observed a single time. Indicated time point: week 23, last vaccination. The investigators gave 300 ug of mutant IDH1 20-mer peptide in each vaccine dose, together with topical imiquimod. The material sequenced was PBMCs, taken from a glioma patient whose treatment included an IDH1 peptide vaccine. These receptors were taken from a man younger than 35 with glioma.

V and J are TRBV4-3 and TRBJ1-6; D is ambiguous. The CDR3 is 16 residues long. Deletions cut 0 bases from V and 9 bases from J, with 15 bases between. Looked up from germline, CDR1 is LGHNA and CDR2 is YSLEER. The CDR3 loop reads CASSQEWGAVGSPLHF. CDR3 coding DNA: TGCGCCAGCAGCCAAGAATGGGGTGCTGTTGGTTCACCCCTCCACTTT.

This sequence joins TRBV5-8 and TRBJ2-7; D is possibly TRBD1 (5 bases). This CDR3 has 14 residues. Germline V CDR1 and CDR2: SGHTS, YDEGEE. The V gene lost 3 bases and the J gene lost 5 bases, with 15 bases spanning the gap. The CDR3 DNA reads as TGTGCCAGCAGCTCGGCAGGGATATCCGACGAGCAGTACTTC. This translates into CASSSAGISDEQYF.

The rearrangement links TRBV2 to TRBJ2-3; possibly TRBD1 or TRBD2 for D (5 bases each). CDR1 and CDR2 (germline): SNHLY, FYNNEI. This CDR3 has 13 residues. V was shortened by 8 bases and J by 3 bases, with 12 bases between the two germline ends. CDR3 coding DNA: TGTGCCAGCTGGCAGGGAGAGACAGATACGCAGTATTTT. As protein: CASWQGETDTQYF.

The V call is TRBV5-1, the J call TRBJ1-5; maybe TRBD1 (6 bases). The CDR3 runs 16 residues. CDR1 is SGHRS and CDR2 is YFSETQ in the germline V gene. The V end was cut by 0 bases, the J end by 5 bases, with 15 bases between. In nucleotides, the CDR3 is TGCGCCAGCAGCTTGGACGGCAGGGGCAGGGATCAGCCCCAGCATTTT. The encoded protein is CASSLDGRGRDQPQHF.

The rearrangement joins TRBV2 to TRBJ2-1, with a possible D match to TRBD1 (7 bases). This CDR3 has 15 residues. Trimming removed 1 base at V and 3 bases at J, with 10 bases between. Looked up from germline, CDR1 is SNHLY and CDR2 is FYNNEI. For the CDR3, the DNA is TGTGCCAGCAGTGAAGGGCAGGGGGGCTACAATGAGCAGTTCTTC. This translates into CASSEGQGGYNEQFF.